This T cell receptor (beta chain) is from a study (dated by TCRdb to 2016 to 2017). The protocol used for the library was RT-PCR. The sequencer listed for this sample is Illumina MiSeq. The public reads were run again by TCRdb, first through fastp at Q25 and then through MiXCR, and only productive beta chains were kept. Every entry covers one CDR3 protein and lists the most common genes and DNA from its rows. The sample table shows 650,000 to 800,000 distinct CDR3 sequences, and 14% are seen once. Of the sample, about 3.9% falls within the top ten clones. Sequences MNHNS (CDR1) and SASEGT (CDR2) are obtained from the germline V gene. Measured from the cysteine to the phenylalanine, the CDR3 is 15 residues long. Only CDR3 DNA remains: 45 bases, in frame from the first base. V is cut by 3 bases and J by 0 bases, and the space between the germline ends is 8 bases. Details on this clonotype: The specificity of this receptor is unknown. No qualities accompany the bases; no much larger clone lies one base away.

Sequencing was done on a sample of memory CD4+ T cells from blood. The clonotype comes from a female donor in good health, serving as a healthy control. This receptor chain uses TRBV6-1 and TRBJ1-4, with no confidently assigned D gene. The DNA is as follows: TGTGCCAGCAGTGATCTCTCGGCAACTAATGAAAAACTGTTTTTT. The resulting protein is CASSDLSATNEKLFF.